The source of this TCR beta chain is a study of blood T cell repertoires in COVID-19. This clone appeared once. In terms of age and location, participants ranged from about 18 to 95 years and lived in fewer than 30 US areas. In assigning cohorts, the study relied on participant-reported clinical history. Germline V gene lookup returns CDR1 SGHRS and CDR2 YFSETQ. V was shortened by 3 bases and J by 2 bases, with 11 bases between the two germline ends. This CDR3 is 14 amino acids long. In the source study's methods: Quantification of nucleated cells was approximated via reference gene primer amplification. TCRdb's table, derived via immunoSEQ multiplex PCR, lists solely in-frame clones and lacks some. The V and J calls and the clone size are those of that table, but D and trimming were determined from the DNA. The table includes a few hundred thousand clones, 70% to 90% detected once.

This clonotype originated in a woman aged 40 to 50 with acute COVID-19. The chain couples TRBV5-1 to TRBJ2-5, with D possibly matching TRBD1 (6 bases). Sequenced material: PBMCs or T cells enriched from blood (not recorded which). CDR3 in DNA: TGCGCCAGCAGCTCCGGGACACCTCAAGAGACCCAGTACTTC. It codes for CASSSGTPQETQYF. The full variable domain, with the rest looked up from reference TRBV5-1 and TRBJ2-5, is KAGVTQTPRYLIKTRGQQVTLSCSPISGHRSVSWYQQTPGQGLQFLFEYFSETQRNKGNFPGRFSGRQFSNSRSEMNVSTLELGDSALYLCASSSGTPQETQYFGPGTRLLVL.